This T cell receptor beta chain stems from a study of OX40 agonist ivuxolimab in advanced cancers. Study-level information: Hepatocellular carcinoma, melanoma, renal cell or head and neck cancer was diagnosed in the dose-escalation patients. Two patients with cutaneous melanoma and one with hepatocellular carcinoma, three in total, showed partial responses.

Profiled with immunoSEQ multiplex PCR; TCRdb holds only in-frame clones, not every one. The sample has 45,000 to 50,000 clones; about 88% are singletons. Excluded were patients having autoimmune disease history or systemic immunosuppression. The specimen comprised CD4+ or CD8+ T cells sorted from blood, sampled in a trial of the OX40 agonist ivuxolimab. The receptor comes from an adult with an advanced solid tumor such as melanoma, head and neck, liver or kidney cancer.

Written as DNA, the CDR3 is TGCGCCAGCAGCTTGGCTGACTCTGGAAACACCATATATTTT. It is translated as CASSLADSGNTIYF. The chain uses TRBV5-1 and TRBJ1-3; D gene uncertain. V was trimmed by 0 bases and J by 0 bases, leaving 4 bases between them. Germline V gene lookup returns CDR1 SGHRS and CDR2 YFSETQ. The CDR3 has 14 amino acids. The complete variable domain, with remaining parts taken from reference TRBV5-1 and TRBJ1-3, reads KAGVTQTPRYLIKTRGQQVTLSCSPISGHRSVSWYQQTPGQGLQFLFEYFSETQRNKGNFPGRFSGRQFSNSRSEMNVSTLELGDSALYLCASSLADSGNTIYFGEGSWLTVV.